One sample yielded the 5 T cell receptor beta chains listed below, sequenced in a study of resident and recirculating memory T cells in vitiligo. The method was immunoSEQ multiplex PCR; TCRdb's version includes in-frame clones alone and lacks a portion of them. The sample records tens of thousands of clones, approximately 90% being singletons. Sequenced: blood. The receptors originated from a male donor with vitiligo.

This chain links TRBV11-2 with TRBJ2-7; 11 nucleotides line up with TRBD2. With 5 bases clipped from V and 7 bases from J, the junction kept 10 bases outside the gene matches. Germline V gene lookup returns CDR1 SGHAT and CDR2 FQNNGV. The CDR3 has 15 amino acids. In DNA form, the CDR3 reads TGTGCCAGCAGCGCAGGACTAGCGGGCTCCCGGGAGCAGTACTTC. Translating gives CASSAGLAGSREQYF.

This rearrangement joins TRBV4-1 to TRBJ2-1, with 7 bases aligning to TRBD2. The CDR3 has 16 amino acids. V lost 3 bases to trimming and J lost 6 bases; unmatched junction nucleotides: 11. Germline CDR1 MGHRA, CDR2 YSYEKL. The CDR3 loop reads CASSHGSGLPSNEQFF. The CDR3 DNA reads TGCGCCAGCAGCCACGGATCGGGACTACCTTCCAATGAGCAGTTCTTC.

The chain has TRBV7-9 and TRBJ2-3, with D possibly TRBD1 on 5 matching bases. Trimming removed 5 bases at V and 6 bases at J, with 21 bases between. CDR3 length: 16 amino acids. Looked up from germline, CDR1 is SEHNR and CDR2 is FQNEAQ (reference sequence). The CDR3 region is CASSPPWGQGADTQYF. For the CDR3, the DNA is TGTGCCAGCAGCCCACCCTGGGGCCAGGGTGCGGATACGCAGTATTTT.

The chain recombines TRBV7-3 with TRBJ2-1; 7 bases are a match to TRBD1. The ends lost 5 bases at V and 6 bases at J; junction bases unmatched: 10. This CDR3 has 15 amino acids. The germline V gene has CDR1 SGHTA and CDR2 FQGTGA. CDR3 amino acids: CASSPRQGQGNEQFF. Here the CDR3 DNA reads TGTGCCAGCAGCCCACGACAGGGCCAAGGCAATGAGCAGTTCTTC.

V gene TRBV7-2 combines with J gene TRBJ2-3, with TRBD1 identical over 10 bases. The germline CDR1 and CDR2 sequences are SGHTA and FQGNSA. There are 14 residues in the CDR3. The trim removed 4 bases at V and 4 bases at J, leaving 2 bases unmatched. DNA for the CDR3: TGTGCCAGCAGCTGGGACAGGGGTGCAGATACGCAGTATTTT. It encodes CASSWDRGADTQYF.